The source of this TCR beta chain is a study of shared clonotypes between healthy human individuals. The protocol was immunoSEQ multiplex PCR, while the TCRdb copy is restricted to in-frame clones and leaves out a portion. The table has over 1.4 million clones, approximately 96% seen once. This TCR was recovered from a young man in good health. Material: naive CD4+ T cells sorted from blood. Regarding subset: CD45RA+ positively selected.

The CDR3 loop reads CASSLPGVVGTQYF. The CDR3 nucleotides read TGTGCCAGCAGCTTACCGGGGGTGGTGGGGACCCAGTACTTC. The V and J genes are TRBV11-2 and TRBJ2-5; D is perhaps TRBD2 (6 bases). The V and J ends lost 2 bases and 7 bases respectively, with 14 bases between them. This CDR3 spans 14 amino acids. CDR1 and CDR2 from the germline V gene are SGHAT and FQNNGV.